The T cell receptor (beta chain) described here comes from a study of shared T cell receptors in the human thymus (dated by TCRdb to the early 2020s). Regarding the research as a whole: The study investigated the way shared, self-reactive T-cell receptor alpha chains are produced in the human thymus.

Library preparation was by the immunoSEQ multiplex PCR assay. Imported from immuneACCESS, the table was reduced by TCRdb to in-frame sequences with V and J called. These copies leave out some clones; in studies compared against another copy, an unresolved V gene accounts for under half, and the cause of the remainder is not known. The sample table shows approximately 730,000 clones, and approximately 83% are seen once. The ten largest clones capture over 0.008% of the sample. In regard to this clone: What antigen it recognizes has not been identified. No per-base quality is available; no much larger clone lies one base away.

For CDR1 and CDR2, the germline V gene lists MGHRA and YSYEKL. V and J are trimmed by 3 bases and 6 bases, and the gene matches miss 7 bases of the junction. The CDR3, cysteine through phenylalanine, is 14 amino acids long. CDR3 DNA is the only sequence kept; it has 42 bases, read in frame from the first base. These data were also reused for a study on human thymus T cells. Per the second study: The donors were immunologically healthy infants in Finland who had open corrective cardiac surgery for congenital heart defects. Thymus tissue was obtained as surgical resects removed during corrective cardiac surgery. Both the thymic and the peripheral blood repertoires appeared to show biased V and J gene segment usage. The related research reported highly overlapping thymic TCR repertoires among unrelated individuals. The study characterized TCR alpha and beta repertoires from seven to nine infant thymus samples and a few related peripheral blood samples. Donor ages ranging from about 6 to 244 days were recorded, and roughly six male and a couple of female infants were included in the cohort. After being mechanically released from the tissue, thymocytes were kept at -70 degrees C in pellets of roughly 10-33 million cells. Genomic DNA was extracted from frozen cell pellets with a QIAsymphony instrument. TCRB and TCRAD loci were amplified from a standardized quantity of quality-controlled genomic DNA using the immunoSEQ multiplex PCR assay. The amplicons spanned the V(D)J region and were long enough to cover the CDR3 and allow V and J genes to be identified. The amplicons were sequenced on an Illumina platform via the commercial immunoSEQ service. Primer bias and sequencing errors were corrected as previously described, and TCRAD and TCRB definitions were based on the IMGT database. immunoSEQ Analyzer 3.0 and VDJTools were used for repertoire analysis, which covered basic statistics, V/J segment usage, diversity estimates, rarefaction and pairwise overlap. Chao1, ChaoE, Efron-Thisted, Shannon and inverse Simpson indices were used to estimate diversity, which was also estimated on datasets down-sampled to the smallest sample. For repertoire overlap, CDR3 nucleotide sequence, V gene and J gene had to match strictly, and clustering was done by Jaccard-based multidimensional scaling. On average, thymus samples yielded around 800,000 unique TCRB clonotypes, whereas blood samples yielded about 80,000.

This sequence was found in a girl under two years old with a congenital heart defect. Donor details come from another sample of the same person, matched by shared clones. In this chain, TRBV4-1 is recombined with TRBJ2-5, with TRBD2 matching 7 junction bases. The sample consisted of thymocytes. CDR3 sequence: CASSQGLPGKTQYF. The DNA sequence is given as TGCGCCAGCAGCCAGGGACTACCGGGGAAGACCCAGTACTTC.